This paragraph covers one TCR beta chain sequence. The data were obtained in a study of radiation and T cells in renal cell carcinoma. Study-level background: Nephrectomy followed 15 Gy stereotactic body radiation by 4 weeks.

Trimming removed 5 bases from V and 0 bases from J; junction bases left unmatched: 10. The CDR3 contains 16 residues. Germline V CDR1 and CDR2: SGHRS, YFSETQ. The sample's time point: blood 2 weeks post-SBRT. Treatment indicated: 15 Gy SBRT to primary tumor, nephrectomy 4 weeks later. Radiation-treated patients gave blood at baseline, week 2 and week 4. Data came from immunoSEQ multiplex PCR; TCRdb stores just in-frame clones and leaves some out. The repertoire consists of roughly 150,000 clones, with over 80% occurring once and the leading ten covering under 15%. V and J are TRBV5-1 and TRBJ2-5; TRBD1 matches 7 bases. The specimen comprised blood, sampled from a patient whose treatment included radiotherapy and nephrectomy. The TCR comes from a woman in her forties or fifties with renal cell carcinoma. The CDR3 loop is CASSMIGTDHQETQYF. Here the CDR3 DNA reads TGCGCCAGCAGTATGATAGGGACAGATCACCAAGAGACCCAGTACTTC.